This TCR beta chain originates from a study of cytomegalovirus exposure and HLA in healthy donors. Researchers ran the PCR with 60 Vbeta and 13 Jbeta primers. Measured with immunoSEQ multiplex PCR; TCRdb has only the in-frame clones, and not every one. The sample data list under 35,000 clones. About this clone itself: What it binds is not known.

Study results and caveats: Cytomegalovirus status was reportedly diagnosed by the classifier with high specificity and sensitivity. With later analysis, a missense DCLRE1C variant became linked to TCR beta V- and J-gene trimming.

The CDR3 sequence is 14 residues long. Germline CDR1 and CDR2: SQVTM and ANQGSEA. Trimming took off 4 bases at V and 0 bases at J, with 7 bases between the two ends. The chain uses TRBV29-1 and TRBJ2-6; D may be TRBD2 (6 bases). Material for sequencing was PBMCs. The sequence came from a man aged 25-45 years in good health and CMV-seronegative. The CDR3 nucleotides read TGCAGCGTTGGCGGGGCCTCTGGGGCCAACGTCCTGACTTTC. Amino acid sequence: CSVGGASGANVLTF.